This T cell receptor (beta chain) was captured in a study of molecular identifiers for immune sequencing clone quantification. Study-wide findings and caveats: Clonotypes surpassing 20 RNA copies contained over 99% of effector molecules, versus under 1% in naive cells. The study reportedly detected spiked Jurkat TCR RNA from one cell among around 1 million naive cells.

The germline gives CDR1 MNHEY, CDR2 SVGAGI. V lost 5 bases to trimming and J lost 5 bases; unmatched junction nucleotides: 10. The CDR3 length is 16 residues. The authors built bulk TCR libraries by previously described methods with listed TCR primers. Each CDR3 protein is one row after TCRdb ran MiXCR on the PCR reads. The sample holds about 640,000 distinct CDR3 sequences, just under 20% seen once. A note on this clonotype: Its specificity is unknown.

Between 20,000 and 1,000,000 sorted cells, with 10%, 30% or 50% RNA, yielded naive CD8 libraries. This sequence originates from a human donor in good health. Some libraries in this study had Jurkat cell RNA spiked in. Sequencing was done on a sample of naive CD8+ T cells from blood, with Jurkat cell RNA spiked in. Subset of the sample: FACS-sorted CD8+CD4-CCR7+CD45RA+ naive T cells. The chain joins TRBV6-5 to TRBJ1-4; 8 positions agree with TRBD1. CDR3 in amino acids: CASSEEPGQDNEKLFF. The CDR3 DNA sequence: TGTGCCAGCAGTGAAGAACCGGGACAGGACAATGAAAAACTGTTTTTT.